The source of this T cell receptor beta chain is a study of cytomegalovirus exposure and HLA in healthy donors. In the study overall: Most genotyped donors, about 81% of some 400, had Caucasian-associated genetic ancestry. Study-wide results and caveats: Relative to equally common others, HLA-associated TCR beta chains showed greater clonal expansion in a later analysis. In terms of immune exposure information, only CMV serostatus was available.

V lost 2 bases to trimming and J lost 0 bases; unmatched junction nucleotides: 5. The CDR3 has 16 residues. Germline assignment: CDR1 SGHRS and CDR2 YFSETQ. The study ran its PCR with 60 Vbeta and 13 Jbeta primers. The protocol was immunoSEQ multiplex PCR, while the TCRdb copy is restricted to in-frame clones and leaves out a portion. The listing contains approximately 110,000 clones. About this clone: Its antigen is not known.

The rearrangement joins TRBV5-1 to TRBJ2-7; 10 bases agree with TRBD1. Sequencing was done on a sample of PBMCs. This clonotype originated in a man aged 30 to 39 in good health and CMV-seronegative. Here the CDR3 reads CASSLGTGAFSYEQYF. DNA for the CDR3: TGCGCCAGCAGCTTAGGGACAGGGGCTTTCTCCTACGAGCAGTACTTC.